The source of this TCR beta chain is a study of spatial heterogeneity in lung cancer. In the study overall: TCR and UMI combinations that were unique each appeared, on average, more than ten times in raw reads. Study conclusions and caveats: Tumor TCRs that were ubiquitous and expanded showed up in blood more at resection than follow-up.

TCR cDNA molecules each had a unique molecular identifier. TCRdb analysed the 5' RACE reads with MiXCR anew, one entry per CDR3 protein. The sample has tens of thousands of distinct CDR3 sequences; approximately 8.5% are singletons. Remarks on this clonotype: The antigen remains undetermined.

Time point meaning: sample taken at primary tumor resection. Sequencing was performed on whole RNA extracted from tumor and nontumor lung tissue, or from frozen PBMC, and the material was left unsorted. The clonotype was recovered from a male donor with early-stage non-small cell lung cancer. The material sequenced was PBMCs, taken at surgery.

CDR3 protein: CASSILASGATDTQYF. As DNA, the CDR3 is TGTGCCAGTAGTATTTTGGCTAGCGGGGCCACAGATACGCAGTATTTT. The chain employs TRBV19 and TRBJ2-3; 9 nucleotides agree with TRBD2. Germline CDR1 is LNHDA and CDR2 is SQIVND (reference sequence). The CDR3 has 16 residues. Germline trimming cut 3 bases from V and 2 bases from J; bases unmatched to any gene: 6.